This T cell receptor (beta chain) was recovered during a study of blood T cell repertoires in COVID-19. Study information: Researchers got acute and convalescent COVID-19 samples from the United States, Italy and Spain. The analysed material was cDNA or gDNA that came from T cells, B-cell-depleted T cells, or PBMCs.

Per the original methods: Estimates of nucleated cell counts were drawn from the amplification of reference gene primers. TCRdb keeps only in-frame clones here, not all; method: immunoSEQ multiplex PCR. V and J calls and clone size follow that table, whereas D and trimming were derived from the DNA. Of 300,000 to 400,000 clones in the sample, approximately 86% were seen once. V lost 0 bases, J lost 0 bases, and 10 bases lay in between. The CDR3 is made up of 15 amino acids. Germline V gene lookup returns CDR1 SGHNT and CDR2 YYREEE (reference sequence). Everyone who took part was about 18 to 90 years old, and they came from 24 US areas.

This sequence joins TRBV5-4 and TRBJ2-7; D unclear. Sequences were obtained from PBMCs or T cells enriched from blood (not recorded which). This TCR derives from a woman aged 40 to 50 with acute COVID-19. The DNA for the CDR3 is TGTGCCAGCAGCTTGGGAGGTTCGGGCTCCTACGAGCAGTACTTC. It translates to CASSLGGSGSYEQYF.